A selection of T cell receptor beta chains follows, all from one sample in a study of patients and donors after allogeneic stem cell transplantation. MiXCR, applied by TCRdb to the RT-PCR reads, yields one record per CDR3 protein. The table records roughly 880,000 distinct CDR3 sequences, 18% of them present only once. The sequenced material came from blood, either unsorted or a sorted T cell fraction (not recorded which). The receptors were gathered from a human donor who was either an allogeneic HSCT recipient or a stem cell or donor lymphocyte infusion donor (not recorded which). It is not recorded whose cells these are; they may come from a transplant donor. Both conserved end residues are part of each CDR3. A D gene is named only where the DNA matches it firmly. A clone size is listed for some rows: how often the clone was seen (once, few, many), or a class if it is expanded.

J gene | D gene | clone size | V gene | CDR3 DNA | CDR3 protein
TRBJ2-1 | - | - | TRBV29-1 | TGCAGCGTTGATGGAGTAGCCGCCAGTTTAGGGCAGTTCTTC | CSVDGVAASLGQFF
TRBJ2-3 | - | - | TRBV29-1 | TGCAGCGTTGAGTCGGGCACAGATACGCAGTATTTT | CSVESGTDTQYF
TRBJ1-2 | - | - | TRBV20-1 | TGCAGTGCTCTTCCGAGAGACAGCCATGGCTACACCTTC | CSALPRDSHGYTF
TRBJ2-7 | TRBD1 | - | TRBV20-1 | TGCAGTGCTAGATCCACCCCTTTCCGGGACAGGCCACCATCCTACGAGCAGTACTTC | CSARSTPFRDRPPSYEQYF
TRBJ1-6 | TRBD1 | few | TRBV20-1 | TGCAGTGCTCTTGGGACAGGGCGTAATTCACCCCTCCACTTT | CSALGTGRNSPLHF
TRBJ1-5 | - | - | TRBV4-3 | TGCGCCAGCAGCCAAGAAGAGGGACCCAATCAGCCCCAGCATTTT | CASSQEEGPNQPQHF
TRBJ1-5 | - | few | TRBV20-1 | TGCAGTGCAGAACAGGGTGACGATCAGCCCCAGCATTTT | CSAEQGDDQPQHF
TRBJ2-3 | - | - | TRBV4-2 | TGTGCCAGCAGCCAAGATCAGGCGGGGCGGGATACGCAGTATTTT | CASSQDQAGRDTQYF
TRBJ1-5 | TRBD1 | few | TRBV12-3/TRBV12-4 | TGTGCCAGCAGTCACAGGGGGCTCCTAGATCAGCCCCAGCATTTT | CASSHRGLLDQPQHF
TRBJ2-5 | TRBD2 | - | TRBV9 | TGTGCCAGCAGCGTGACTAGCGGGGGGCACCAAGAGACCCAGTACTTC | CASSVTSGGHQETQYF
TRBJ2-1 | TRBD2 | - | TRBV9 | TGTGCCAGCAGCGTCGGGACTAGCGGGAGCTATGAGCAGTTCTTC | CASSVGTSGSYEQFF
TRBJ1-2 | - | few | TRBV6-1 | TGTGCCAGCAGTCAGGCGGCAGGGCAAGGCTACACCTTC | CASSQAAGQGYTF
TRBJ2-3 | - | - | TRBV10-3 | TGTGCCATCAGTGAGCCTGGTGGAGGCACAGATACGCAGTATTTT | CAISEPGGGTDTQYF
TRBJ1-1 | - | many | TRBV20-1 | TGCAGTGCTAGAGATGGGGCCGGGAGGGCTTTCTTT | CSARDGAGRAFF
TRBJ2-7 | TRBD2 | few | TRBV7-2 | TGTGCCAGCAGTACTAGCGGGAAGTACGAGCAGTACTTC | CASSTSGKYEQYF
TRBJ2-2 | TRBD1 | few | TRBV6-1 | TGTGCCAGCAGTGCCCCCGGGACAGGGGCCGGGGAGCTGTTTTTT | CASSAPGTGAGELFF
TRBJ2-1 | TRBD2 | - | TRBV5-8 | TGTGCCAGCAGCCACAGACTAGCGGGCTACAATGAGCAGTTCTTC | CASSHRLAGYNEQFF
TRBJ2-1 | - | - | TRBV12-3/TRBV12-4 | TGTGCCAGCAGTTCTGCGAGGGGGGGGGCATACAATGAGCAGTTCTTC | CASSSARGGAYNEQFF
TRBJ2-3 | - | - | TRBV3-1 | TGTGCCAGCAGCCACCTGGTCGGGAGTTCTAGCACAGATACGCAGTATTTT | CASSHLVGSSSTDTQYF
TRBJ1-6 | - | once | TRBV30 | TGTGCCTGGATTGCTGGGGAAAGCTCCTATAATTCACCCCTCCACTTT | CAWIAGESSYNSPLHF
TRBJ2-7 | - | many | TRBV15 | TGTGCCACCAGCAGAGCCCAGGGCTACGAGCAGTACTTC | CATSRAQGYEQYF
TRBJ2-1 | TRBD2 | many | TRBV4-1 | TGCGCCAGCAGCCAAGGTCTAGCGGGGAGTTACAATGAGCAGTTCTTC | CASSQGLAGSYNEQFF
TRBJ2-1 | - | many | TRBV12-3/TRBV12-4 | TGTGCCAGCAGTGACGGGACACCAAATGAGCAGTTCTTC | CASSDGTPNEQFF
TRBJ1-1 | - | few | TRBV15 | TGTGCCACCAGCAGAGATCCGGCAGAGGAAGCTTTCTTT | CATSRDPAEEAFF
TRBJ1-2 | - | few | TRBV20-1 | TGCAGTGCTAGCCAGTCCCGGGTCCCCTATGGCTACACCTTC | CSASQSRVPYGYTF
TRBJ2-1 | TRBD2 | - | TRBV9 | TGTGCCAGCAGCGTAGAGGAGCGGGAGGCTTACAATGAGCAGTTCTTC | CASSVEEREAYNEQFF
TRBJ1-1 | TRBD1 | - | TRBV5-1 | TGCGCCAGCAGCTCCGAAACCGGACAGGGGAGCCGAGCTTTCTTT | CASSSETGQGSRAFF
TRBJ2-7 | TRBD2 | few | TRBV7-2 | TGTGCCAGCAGCTTAGAGGGACTAGTTTTCTCCGAGCAGTACTTC | CASSLEGLVFSEQYF
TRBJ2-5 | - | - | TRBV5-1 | TGCGCCAGCAGCCCCCAGAGGGTCCCCCAAGAGACCCAGTACTTC | CASSPQRVPQETQYF
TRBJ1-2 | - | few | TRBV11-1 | TGTGCCAGCAGCCCCCGGACAGAAGCTTATGGCTACACCTTC | CASSPRTEAYGYTF
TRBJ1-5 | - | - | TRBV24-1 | TGTGCCACCCCCTTCTATAGCAATCAGCCCCAGCATTTT | CATPFYSNQPQHF
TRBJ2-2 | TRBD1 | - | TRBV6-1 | TGTGCCACCTTCTGGACAGGGAGGACCGGGGAGCTGTTTTTT | CATFWTGRTGELFF
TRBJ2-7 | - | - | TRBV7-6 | TGTGCCAGCAGCTTAGCGAATCGGGTGGGGACGGAGCAGTACTTC | CASSLANRVGTEQYF
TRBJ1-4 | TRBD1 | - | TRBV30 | TGTGCCTGGAGGGACAGGGGGGAAAAACTGTTTTTT | CAWRDRGEKLFF
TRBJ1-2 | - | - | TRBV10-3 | TGTGCCACCTCCCCAGTGGGCAGGAACTATGGCTACACCTTC | CATSPVGRNYGYTF
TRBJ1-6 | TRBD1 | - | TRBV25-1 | TGTGCCAGCAGTGAGGGACAGGGAGGGTCACCCCTCCACTTT | CASSEGQGGSPLHF
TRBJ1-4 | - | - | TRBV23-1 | TGCGCCAGCAGTCGAAAACAGGGTGTAGTCGAAAAACTGTTTTTT | CASSRKQGVVEKLFF
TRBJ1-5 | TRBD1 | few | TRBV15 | TGTGCCACCAGCAGAGTTCGGACAGGGGGCAATCAGCCCCAGCATTTT | CATSRVRTGGNQPQHF
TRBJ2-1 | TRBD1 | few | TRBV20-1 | TGCAGTGCTAGTTCAGGGGGCGAGCAGTTCTTC | CSASSGGEQFF
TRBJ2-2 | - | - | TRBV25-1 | TGTGCCAGCAGTGAGCAAACCGGGGAGCTGTTTTTT | CASSEQTGELFF
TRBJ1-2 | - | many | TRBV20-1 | TGCAGTGCTAGAGATCTCGGAGGGGGCTACACCTTC | CSARDLGGGYTF
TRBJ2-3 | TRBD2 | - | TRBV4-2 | TGTGCCAGCAGCCAAGGGGAGGGACTAGCGGTTTCCACAGATACGCAGTATTTT | CASSQGEGLAVSTDTQYF
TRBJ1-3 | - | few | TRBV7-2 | TGTGCCAGCAGCCTCACCGGGACAAGAAACACCATATATTTT | CASSLTGTRNTIYF
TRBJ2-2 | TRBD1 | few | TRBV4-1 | TGCGCCAGCAGCCAAGTAGACAGGGCGCGCACCGGGGAGCTGTTTTTT | CASSQVDRARTGELFF
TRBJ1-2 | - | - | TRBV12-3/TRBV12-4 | TGTGCCAGCAGTTCCTTGCAGGGGACCGGGGGCTACACCTTC | CASSSLQGTGGYTF
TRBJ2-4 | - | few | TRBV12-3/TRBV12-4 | TGTGCCAGCAGTTTGAGGGGTGGAAACATTCAGTACTTC | CASSLRGGNIQYF
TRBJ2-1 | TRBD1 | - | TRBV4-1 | TGCGCCAGCAGCCAGGTTTTGACAGGGGCCTACAATGAGCAGTTCTTC | CASSQVLTGAYNEQFF
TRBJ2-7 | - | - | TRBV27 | TGTGCCAGCAGTTTATTCTCCAGGGGCGAGCAGTACTTC | CASSLFSRGEQYF
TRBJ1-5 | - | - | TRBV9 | TGTGCCAGCAGCCAACGGGGTAGCAATCAGCCCCAGCATTTT | CASSQRGSNQPQHF
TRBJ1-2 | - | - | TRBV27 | TGTGCCACCCGCGGTCACGGGGGAACTCCTTATGGCTACACCTTC | CATRGHGGTPYGYTF
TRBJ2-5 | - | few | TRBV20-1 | TGCAGTGCTGGGGTCAGCGTGGGGACCCAGTACTTC | CSAGVSVGTQYF
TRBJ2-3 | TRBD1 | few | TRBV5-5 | TGTGCCAGTTCGACAGGGCCCCCAGATACGCAGTATTTT | CASSTGPPDTQYF
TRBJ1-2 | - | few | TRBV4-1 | TGCGCCAGCAGCCAAGACTCCAGTAGGGGGAGAGGCTACACCTTC | CASSQDSSRGRGYTF
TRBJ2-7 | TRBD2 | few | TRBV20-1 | TGCAGTGCTAGATATAGCGGGAGCCCGGAGTACTTC | CSARYSGSPEYF